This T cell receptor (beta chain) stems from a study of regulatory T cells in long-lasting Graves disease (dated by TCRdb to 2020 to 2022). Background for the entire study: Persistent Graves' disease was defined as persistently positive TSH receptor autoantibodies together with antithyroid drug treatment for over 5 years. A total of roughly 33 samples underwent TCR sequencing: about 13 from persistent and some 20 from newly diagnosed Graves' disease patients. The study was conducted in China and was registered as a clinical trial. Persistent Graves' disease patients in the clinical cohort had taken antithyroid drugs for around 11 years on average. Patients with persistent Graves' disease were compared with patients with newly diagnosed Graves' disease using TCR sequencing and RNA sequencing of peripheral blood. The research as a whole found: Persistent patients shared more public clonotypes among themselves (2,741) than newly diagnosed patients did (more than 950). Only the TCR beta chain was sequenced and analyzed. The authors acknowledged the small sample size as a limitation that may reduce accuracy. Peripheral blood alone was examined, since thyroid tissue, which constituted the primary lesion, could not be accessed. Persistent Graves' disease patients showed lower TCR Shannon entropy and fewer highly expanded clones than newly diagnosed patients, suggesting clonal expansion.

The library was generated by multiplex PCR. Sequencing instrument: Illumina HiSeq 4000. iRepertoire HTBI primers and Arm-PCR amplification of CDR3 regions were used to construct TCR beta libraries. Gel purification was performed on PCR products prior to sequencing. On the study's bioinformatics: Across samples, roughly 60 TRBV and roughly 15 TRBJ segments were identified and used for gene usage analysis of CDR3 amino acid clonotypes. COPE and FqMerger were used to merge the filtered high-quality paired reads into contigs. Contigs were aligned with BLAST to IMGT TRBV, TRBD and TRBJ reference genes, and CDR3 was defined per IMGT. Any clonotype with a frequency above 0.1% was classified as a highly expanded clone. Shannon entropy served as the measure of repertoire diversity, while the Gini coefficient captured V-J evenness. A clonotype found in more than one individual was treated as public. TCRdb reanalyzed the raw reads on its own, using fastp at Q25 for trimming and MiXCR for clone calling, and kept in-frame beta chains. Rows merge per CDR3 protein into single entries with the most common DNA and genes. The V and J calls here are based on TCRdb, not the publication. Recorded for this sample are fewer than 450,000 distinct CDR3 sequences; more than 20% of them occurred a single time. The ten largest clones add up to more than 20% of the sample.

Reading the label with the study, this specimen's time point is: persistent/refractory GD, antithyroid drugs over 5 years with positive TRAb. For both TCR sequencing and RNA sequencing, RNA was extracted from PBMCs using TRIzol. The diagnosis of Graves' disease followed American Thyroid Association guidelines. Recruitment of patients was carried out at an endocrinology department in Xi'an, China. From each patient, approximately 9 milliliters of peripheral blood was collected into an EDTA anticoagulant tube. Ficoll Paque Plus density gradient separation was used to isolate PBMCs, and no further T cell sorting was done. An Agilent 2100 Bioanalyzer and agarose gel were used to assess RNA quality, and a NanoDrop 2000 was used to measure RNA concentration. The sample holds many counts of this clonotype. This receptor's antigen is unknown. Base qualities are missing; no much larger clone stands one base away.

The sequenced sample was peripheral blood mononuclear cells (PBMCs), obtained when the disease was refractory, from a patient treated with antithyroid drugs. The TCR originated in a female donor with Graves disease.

DNA sequence: TGTGCCAGCAGTACCCGGGACAGAAACGAGCAGTACTTC. Its amino acids are CASSTRDRNEQYF. The chain joins TRBV12-3 or TRBV12-4 to TRBJ2-7; TRBD1 lines up with 7 middle nucleotides. For this chain, trimming is 5 bases at the V end and 5 bases at the J end, and the number of junction bases without a gene match is 6. The CDR3 runs 13 amino acids, cysteine and phenylalanine included. Kept here is only the CDR3 DNA, which spans 39 bases and is read in frame from base 1.